The sequence of this T cell receptor beta chain was determined in a study of T cell changes during pregnancy in multiple sclerosis. The germline CDR1 and CDR2 sequences are MGHRA and YSYEKL. This CDR3 is built from 15 residues. Germline trimming cut 6 bases from V and 4 bases from J; bases unmatched to any gene: 10. Clones were read by immunoSEQ multiplex PCR, and TCRdb kept only the in-frame ones, dropping some. The sample holds approximately 100,000 clones; 90% to 95% are singletons and the top ten take about 0.9%. The sample consisted of peripheral blood, taken before pregnancy. This clonotype originated in a female donor with multiple sclerosis, enrolled in a pregnancy study. This rearrangement joins TRBV4-1 to TRBJ2-7; 9 bases fit TRBD2. The CDR3 DNA reads TGCGCCAGCAGGAATATCCTAGCGGGAACTTACGAGCAGTACTTC. Its protein is CASRNILAGTYEQYF.